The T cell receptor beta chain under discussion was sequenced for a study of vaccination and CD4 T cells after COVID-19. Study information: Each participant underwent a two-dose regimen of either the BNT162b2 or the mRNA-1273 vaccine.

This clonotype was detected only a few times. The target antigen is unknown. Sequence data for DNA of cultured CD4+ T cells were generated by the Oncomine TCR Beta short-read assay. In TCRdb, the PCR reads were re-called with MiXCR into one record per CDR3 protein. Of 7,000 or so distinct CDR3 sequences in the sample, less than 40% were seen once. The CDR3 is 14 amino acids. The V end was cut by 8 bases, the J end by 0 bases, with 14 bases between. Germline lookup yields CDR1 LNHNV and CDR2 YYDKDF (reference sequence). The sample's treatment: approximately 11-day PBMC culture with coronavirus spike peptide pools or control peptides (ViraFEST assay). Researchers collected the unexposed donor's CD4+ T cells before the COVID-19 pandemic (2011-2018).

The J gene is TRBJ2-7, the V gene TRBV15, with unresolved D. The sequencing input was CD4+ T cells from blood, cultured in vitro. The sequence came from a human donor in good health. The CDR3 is CATSTTWSSYEQYF. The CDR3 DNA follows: TGTGCCACCTCAACTACCTGGAGCTCCTACGAGCAGTACTTC. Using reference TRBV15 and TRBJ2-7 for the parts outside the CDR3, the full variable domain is DAMVIQNPRYQVTQFGKPVTLSCSQTLNHNVMYWYQQKSSQAPKLLFHYYDKDFNNEADTPDNFQSRRPNTSFCFLDIRSPGLGDTAMYLCATSTTWSSYEQYFGPGTRLTVT.